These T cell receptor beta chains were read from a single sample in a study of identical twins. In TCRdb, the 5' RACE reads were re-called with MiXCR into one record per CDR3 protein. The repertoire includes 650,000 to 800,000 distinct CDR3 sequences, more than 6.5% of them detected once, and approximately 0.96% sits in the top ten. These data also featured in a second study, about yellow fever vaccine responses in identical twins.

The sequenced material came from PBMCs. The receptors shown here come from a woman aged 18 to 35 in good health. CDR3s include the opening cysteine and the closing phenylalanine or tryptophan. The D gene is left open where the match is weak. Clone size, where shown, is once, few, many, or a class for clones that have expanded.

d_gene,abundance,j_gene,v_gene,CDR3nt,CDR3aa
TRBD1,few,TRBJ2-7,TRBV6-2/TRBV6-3,TGTGCCAGCCACCCACCGGACAGGCAATACGAGCAGTACTTC,CASHPPDRQYEQYF
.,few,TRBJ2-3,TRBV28,TGTGCCAGCAGTTTATCCCCAGGGGCTAGTGCAGATACGCAGTATTTT,CASSLSPGASADTQYF
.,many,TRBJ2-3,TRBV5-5,TGTGCCAGCAGCTTGGACGGCAGAGACACAGATACGCAGTATTTT,CASSLDGRDTDTQYF
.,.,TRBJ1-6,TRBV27,TGTGCCAGTTGGGGGATCCCTTATAATTCACCCCTCCACTTT,CASWGIPYNSPLHF
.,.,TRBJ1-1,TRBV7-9,TGTGCCAGCAGCTCTGACACTTCTGAAGCTTTCTTT,CASSSDTSEAFF
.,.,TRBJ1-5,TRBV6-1,TGTGCCAGCAGTGAGTCCGGACACCTCTATCCCCAGCATTTT,CASSESGHLYPQHF
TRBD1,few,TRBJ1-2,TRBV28,TGTGCCAGCAGTTTCAGGACAGGGAATGGCTACACCTTC,CASSFRTGNGYTF
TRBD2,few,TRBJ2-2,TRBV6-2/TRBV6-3,TGTGCCAGCAAAACCGAGAGAAGCGGGGTGAACACCGGGGAGCTGTTTTTT,CASKTERSGVNTGELFF
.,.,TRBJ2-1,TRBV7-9,TGTGCCAGCAGCCGACTTTTGCGCCAGGGTGGCGACAATGAGCAGTTCTTC,CASSRLLRQGGDNEQFF
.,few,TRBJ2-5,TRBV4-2,TGTGCCAGCAGCCAAGTAGAAATGTACCAAGAGACCCAGTACTTC,CASSQVEMYQETQYF
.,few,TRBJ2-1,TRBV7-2,TGTGCCAGCAGCTTAGTTTCTAGGACAGAGCAGTTCTTC,CASSLVSRTEQFF
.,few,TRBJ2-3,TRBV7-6,TGTGCCAGCAGCTGGGGTGGAGGGGGTAATACGCAGTATTTT,CASSWGGGGNTQYF
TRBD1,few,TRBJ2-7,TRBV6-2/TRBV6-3,TGTGCCAGCAACCAACCGGGACAGGGGACCACCTACGAGCAGTACTTC,CASNQPGQGTTYEQYF
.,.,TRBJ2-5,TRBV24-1,TGTGCCACCAGTGATCCTGGTAGACGACCCAGGGAGACCCAGTACTTC,CATSDPGRRPRETQYF
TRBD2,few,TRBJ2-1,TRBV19,TGTGCCAGTAGTACCGGGACTAGCAACAATGAGCAGTTCTTC,CASSTGTSNNEQFF
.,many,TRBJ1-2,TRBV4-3,TGCGCCAGCAGCCAAGTGGGGAGAAACTATGGCTACACCTTC,CASSQVGRNYGYTF
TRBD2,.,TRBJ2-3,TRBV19,TGTGCCAGTAGTATTGTTGGCGGGAGGCCGTCAAGTGATACGCAGTATTTT,CASSIVGGRPSSDTQYF
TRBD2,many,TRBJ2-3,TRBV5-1,TGCGCCAGCAGCCTCGGGACTAGCGGGATGGATACGCAGTATTTT,CASSLGTSGMDTQYF
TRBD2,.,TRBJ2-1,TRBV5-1,TGCGCCAGCAGCTTGATGCGGGGGTTGCGTAATGAGCAGTTCTTC,CASSLMRGLRNEQFF
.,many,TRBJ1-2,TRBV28,TGTGCCAGCACCAGACAGACCTATGGCTACACCTTC,CASTRQTYGYTF
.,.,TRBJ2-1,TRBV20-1,TGCAGTGCTAGGGCAAGGCAGAGCTCCTACAATGAGCAGTTCTTC,CSARARQSSYNEQFF
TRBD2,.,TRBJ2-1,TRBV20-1,TGCAGTGCTAAAGAGACTAGCGCCAACCGGGGGGGGCAGTTCTTC,CSAKETSANRGGQFF